A single sample is the source of the 25 T cell receptor beta chains below, sequenced in a study of blood T cell repertoires in COVID-19. Sequencing used immunoSEQ multiplex PCR; TCRdb keeps in-frame clones, though not all of them. The data contain 20,000 to 25,000 clones, 90% of them singletons. Sample: peripheral blood. The receptors derive from a human donor in a cohort sampled during active COVID-19.

This clone appeared once. The chain has TRBV6-2 or TRBV6-3 and TRBJ2-5; D unresolved. CDR1 and CDR2 (germline): MNHEY, SVGEGT. This CDR3 has 14 residues. Trimming took off 2 bases at V and 7 bases at J, with 14 bases between the two ends. The CDR3 is CASSYGGLDGTQYF. CDR3 coding DNA: TGTGCCAGCAGTTACGGCGGTTTAGACGGGACCCAGTACTTC.

The V gene is TRBV5-4, the J gene TRBJ1-1; 9 nucleotides align to TRBD1. V lost 7 bases and J lost 0; bases outside the gene matches: 10. Germline CDR1 SGHNT, CDR2 YYREEE (reference sequence). The CDR3 sequence is 16 residues long. CDR3 amino acids: CASAYGQGIMNTEAFF. CDR3 bases: TGTGCCAGCGCCTATGGACAGGGGATCATGAACACTGAAGCTTTCTTT.

The rearrangement joins TRBV5-6 to TRBJ2-3, with TRBD2 as a possible D gene (5 bases). The CDR3 length is 13 residues. V gave up 0 bases and J gave up 11 bases, with 13 bases separating them. Germline lookup yields CDR1 SGHDT and CDR2 YYEEEE. The CDR3 reads CASSLAGDRGQYF. The CDR3 DNA follows: TGTGCCAGCAGCTTGGCCGGAGACCGGGGGCAGTATTTT.

The rearrangement uses TRBV19 and TRBJ1-1, with a weak D call TRBD1 (5 bases). The CDR3 sequence is 15 residues long. Trimming removed 5 bases from V and 4 bases from J, with 17 bases in between. CDR1 is LNHDA, CDR2 SQIVND, per germline (reference sequence). CDR3 coding DNA: TGTGCCAGTAGTTGGGGGTCGGGGAGGCCCACTGAAGCTTTCTTT. Protein sequence: CASSWGSGRPTEAFF.

The chain is built from TRBV7-9 and TRBJ1-1; 9 positions match TRBD1. The CDR3 sequence is 14 residues long. J was trimmed by 4 bases and V by 5 bases; bases with no gene match: 5. The germline V gene has CDR1 SEHNR and CDR2 FQNEAQ (reference sequence). CDR3 DNA sequence: TGTGCCAGCAGCAGGGACAGGGCGGGCACTGAAGCTTTCTTT. It yields the protein CASSRDRAGTEAFF.

The gene calls are TRBV6-1 and TRBJ2-7; TRBD1 aligns across 7 bases. Trimming cost V 3 bases and J 2 bases; bases outside gene matches: 1. CDR1 and CDR2 (germline): MNHNS, SASEGT. The length of the CDR3 is 13 residues. As DNA, the CDR3 is TGTGCCAGCAGTGAGGGACAGACCTACGAGCAGTACTTC. Its translation is CASSEGQTYEQYF.

This clone has just one count. The gene calls are TRBV6-6 and TRBJ1-3; D call uncertain. The CDR3 loop spans 14 amino acids. Germline-derived CDR1 and CDR2 are MNHNY and SVGAGI (reference sequence). The V end was cut by 7 bases, the J end by 2 bases, with 12 bases between. Here the CDR3 DNA reads TGTGCCAGCATTTCAACGAGGACTGGAAACACCATATATTTT. It is translated as CASISTRTGNTIYF.

This chain connects TRBV19 to TRBJ2-1; D is perhaps TRBD2 (6 bases). CDR1 and CDR2 (germline): LNHDA, SQIVND (reference sequence). V lost 1 base and J 2 bases, leaving 12 bases between the germline ends. There are 16 residues in the CDR3. CDR3 DNA: TGTGCCAGTAGTATAGCGGGCGGGGTCACCTACAATGAGCAGTTCTTC. This gives the protein CASSIAGGVTYNEQFF.

This clone appeared a few times. The chain carries TRBV5-1 and TRBJ1-2, with 9 bases matching TRBD1. The V segment lost 0 bases and the J segment 8 bases; nucleotides outside the gene matches: 11. The CDR3 sequence is 16 residues long. CDR1 SGHRS and CDR2 YFSETQ come from the germline V gene. CDR3 amino acids: CASSLAVNRGLQGYTF. Here the CDR3 DNA reads TGCGCCAGCAGCTTGGCAGTGAACAGGGGGCTTCAGGGCTACACCTTC.

The chain is built from TRBV7-2 and TRBJ2-5; D might be TRBD2 (5 bases). The CDR3 is 15 residues long. Germline lookup yields CDR1 SGHTA and CDR2 FQGNSA. Trimming took off 4 bases at V and 0 bases at J, with 12 bases between the two ends. The CDR3 loop reads CASSSDSTYQETQYF. The CDR3 DNA reads as TGTGCCAGCAGCTCGGACTCCACATACCAAGAGACCCAGTACTTC.

This clone was counted between two and nine times. The chain has TRBV18 and TRBJ1-5; D is unclear. Germline V gives CDR1 KGHSH, CDR2 LQKENI. The length of the CDR3 is 17 residues. V was cut by 1 base and J by 0 bases, with 13 bases left in between. The DNA of the CDR3 is TGTGCCAGCTCACCACTCATGACATCATATAGCAATCAGCCCCAGCATTTT. Residues: CASSPLMTSYSNQPQHF.

This clone was seen a single time. The chain uses TRBV7-9 and TRBJ2-1; D is unclear. Trimming stripped 4 bases from V and 7 bases from J, with 8 bases between. This CDR3 is built from 12 residues. The germline V gene has CDR1 SEHNR and CDR2 FQNEAQ (reference sequence). The CDR3 protein is CASSSLANEQFF. For the CDR3, the DNA is TGTGCCAGCAGCTCCCTGGCTAATGAGCAGTTCTTC.

The chain links TRBV29-1 to TRBJ1-5; tentative D call: TRBD1 (5 bases). With 4 bases removed from V and 0 bases from J, the gap between germline ends came to 7 bases. CDR3 length: 13 residues. Looked up from germline, CDR1 is SQVTM and CDR2 is ANQGSEA. In nucleotides, the CDR3 is TGCAGCGTTGCCGGGGGTAGCAATCAGCCCCAGCATTTT. Translated, it gives CSVAGGSNQPQHF.

CDR3 DNA sequence: TGTGCCAGCAGCTTAGAAGCGGGCATCTATGGCTACACCTTC. Protein product: CASSLEAGIYGYTF. This chain connects TRBV11-2 to TRBJ1-2; no clear D gene. The CDR3 runs to 14 residues. Germline CDR1 reads SGHAT; CDR2 reads FQNNGV. Trimming took 0 bases from V and 4 from J, leaving 9 bases between them.

The V and J genes are TRBV6-5 and TRBJ1-1, with 7 bases matching TRBD1. Germline trimming cut 0 bases from V and 0 bases from J; bases unmatched to any gene: 4. Germline V gives CDR1 MNHEY, CDR2 SVGAGI. The CDR3 sequence is 16 residues long. Here the CDR3 DNA reads TGTGCCAGCAGTTACTCCGTGACAGGGATGAACACTGAAGCTTTCTTT. Its translation: CASSYSVTGMNTEAFF.

The rearrangement uses TRBV11-2 and TRBJ2-1, with D possibly being TRBD2 (5 bases). Trimming took 1 base from V and 8 from J, leaving 12 bases between them. CDR1 is SGHAT and CDR2 is FQNNGV in the germline V gene. The CDR3 spans 14 residues. The CDR3: CASSLGLLIHEQFF. DNA of the CDR3: TGTGCCAGCAGCTTAGGACTACTAATCCATGAGCAGTTCTTC.

The chain carries TRBV7-6 and TRBJ2-3, with a weak D call TRBD2 (6 bases). There are 15 residues in the CDR3. Looked up from germline, CDR1 is SGHVS and CDR2 is FNYEAQ. Trimming took 5 bases from V and 0 from J, leaving 12 bases between them. The CDR3 protein is CASSPRTISTDTQYF. As DNA, the CDR3 is TGTGCCAGCAGCCCCCGGACTATTAGCACAGATACGCAGTATTTT.

The chain uses TRBV6-2 or TRBV6-3 and TRBJ1-1; D remains ambiguous. Germline V lookup: CDR1 MNHEY, CDR2 SVGEGT. V gave up 2 bases and J gave up 0 bases, with 7 bases separating them. The CDR3 is 14 amino acids. CDR3 sequence reads: CASSYGQMNTEAFF. As DNA, the CDR3 is TGTGCCAGCAGTTACGGGCAGATGAACACTGAAGCTTTCTTT.

Here the CDR3 reads CASSVAAGRGTGELFF. The CDR3 coding sequence is TGTGCCAGCAGCGTAGCGGCGGGGAGGGGCACCGGGGAGCTGTTTTTT. V is TRBV9 and J is TRBJ2-2; the match to TRBD2 covers 7 bases. This CDR3 region has 16 residues. Germline V CDR1 and CDR2: SGDLS, YYNGEE. V lost 0 bases and J lost 4; bases outside the gene matches: 6.

This chain joins TRBV11-2 and TRBJ1-3; TRBD1 is a possible D gene (5 bases). The CDR3 length is 16 residues. Germline V lookup: CDR1 SGHAT, CDR2 FQNNGV. V lost 5 bases and J lost 0, with 14 bases in between. The CDR3 is CASSTWGGISGNTIYF. The DNA for the CDR3 is TGTGCCAGCAGCACATGGGGGGGAATCTCTGGAAACACCATATATTTT.

CDR3 sequence (DNA): TGTGCCAGCATCTGGGACAGTCCCACCGGGGAGCTGTTTTTT. It codes for CASIWDSPTGELFF. V usage is TRBV2 and J usage is TRBJ2-2; 7 nucleotides agree with TRBD1. The germline CDR1 and CDR2 sequences are SNHLY and FYNNEI. J gave up 4 bases and V 7 bases, and 6 bases lay outside the gene matches. The CDR3 has 14 residues.

V is TRBV5-5 and J is TRBJ1-5; 7 bases map to TRBD1. Germline CDR1 SGHKS, CDR2 YYEKEE (reference sequence). The CDR3 extends over 15 amino acids. Trimming cost V 5 bases and J 0 bases; bases outside gene matches: 5. The CDR3 loop is CASRPTGFSNQPQHF. CDR3 nucleotide sequence: TGTGCCAGCAGACCGACAGGGTTTAGCAATCAGCCCCAGCATTTT.

The rearrangement joins TRBV5-1 to TRBJ2-2, with D perhaps TRBD2 (5 bases). This CDR3 has 18 amino acids. Germline V gene data show CDR1 as SGHRS and CDR2 as YFSETQ. The V and J ends lost 3 bases and 3 bases respectively, with 21 bases between them. This CDR3 is CASSSTVIGGRDTGELFF. CDR3 nucleotide sequence: TGCGCCAGCAGCTCCACCGTTATTGGAGGAAGGGACACCGGGGAGCTGTTTTTT.

The chain employs TRBV24-1 and TRBJ2-1; 7 bases line up with TRBD1. The germline gives CDR1 KGHDR, CDR2 SFDVKD. The ends lost 4 bases at V and 5 bases at J; junction bases unmatched: 4. The CDR3 consists of 14 residues. The CDR3 DNA is TGTGCCACCAGTGAACCCACAGGGGACAATGAGCAGTTCTTC. Amino acid sequence: CATSEPTGDNEQFF.

The chain links TRBV5-1 to TRBJ2-1; TRBD1 agrees at 8 bases. CDR1 is SGHRS, CDR2 YFSETQ, per germline. The CDR3 runs 12 residues. Trimming cost V 5 bases and J 8 bases; bases outside gene matches: 3. CDR3 coding DNA: TGCGCCAGCAGTTCACAGGGGGATGAGCAGTTCTTC. Translating it yields CASSSQGDEQFF.